The clone carrying this T cell receptor beta chain was detected only once. Its target is unknown. The data are from a study of cytomegalovirus exposure and HLA in healthy donors. Study findings and constraints: A later analysis found most CMV-associated TCR beta chains apparently HLA-restricted.

With 60 Vbeta and 13 Jbeta primers, the PCR was carried out. TCRdb keeps only in-frame clones here, not all; method: immunoSEQ multiplex PCR. The data contain 80,000 to 100,000 clones, approximately 71% of them singletons. The CDR3 has 16 residues. Germline lookup yields CDR1 GTSNPN and CDR2 SVGIG (reference sequence). V dropped 4 bases and J dropped 2; count of bases not matched to a gene: 9. Sequencing was done on a sample of PBMCs. The receptor's source is a woman aged 18-29 years in good health and CMV-seropositive. The genes are TRBV30 and TRBJ1-2; 11 nucleotides align to TRBD1. CDR3 residues: CAWTRDRGYANYGYTF. CDR3 DNA: TGTGCCTGGACCCGGGACAGGGGGTACGCGAACTATGGCTACACCTTC. Filled out from reference TRBV30 and TRBJ1-2, the complete variable domain reads SQTIHQWPATLVQPVGSPLSLECTVEGTSNPNLYWYRQAAGRGLQLLFYSVGIGQISSEVPQNLSASRPQDRQFILSSKKLLLSDSGFYLCAWTRDRGYANYGYTFGSGTRLTVV.